This TCR beta chain was retrieved from a study of Ad26.COV2.S vaccination and SARS-CoV-2 variants. The wider study: Vaccine-arm donor from the placebo-controlled COV1001 Ad26.COV2.S trial. The vaccine Ad26.COV2.S was put into the muscle once, or twice with 56 days between.

The sample's treatment: over 15 received Ad26.COV2.S at low or high dose, single or two shots; about 5 received placebo; per-sample allocation not given. Vaccine and placebo recipients were sampled on day 63 after the first injection. Measured with immunoSEQ multiplex PCR; TCRdb has only the in-frame clones, and not every one. The table includes approximately 450,000 clones, more than 80% detected once. Losses at the gene ends were 6 bases for V and 6 bases for J; bases not matched to a gene: 5. Germline assignment: CDR1 KGHDR and CDR2 SFDVKD. There are 13 residues in the CDR3. The sequenced sample was peripheral blood, obtained in a trial of Ad26.COV2.S vaccine versus placebo. V and J are TRBV24-1 and TRBJ2-7; 9 nucleotides agree with TRBD1. The TCR sequence derives from a person between 18 and 65 years old who received the Ad26.COV2.S COVID-19 vaccine or a placebo. CDR3 DNA sequence: TGTGCCACCAGTCCGACAGGGGGGGGCGAGCAGTACTTC. It yields the protein CATSPTGGGEQYF.